The 10 T cell receptor beta chains below were found in one sample sequenced in a study of CD4+ T cells in melanoma. The method was immunoSEQ multiplex PCR; TCRdb's version includes in-frame clones alone and lacks a portion of them. The data contain about 11,000 clones, 55% to 75% of them seen just once; the ten biggest clones take up 13% to 15%. Source material: cells from a culture (not recorded whether cultured in vitro). Receptors originate from a human donor with melanoma.

The chain uses TRBV10-2 and TRBJ2-7, with TRBD1 identical over 8 bases. The germline gives CDR1 WSHSY, CDR2 SAAADI. The CDR3 loop spans 14 amino acids. V shed 0 bases, J shed 6 bases, and the junction held 4 bases outside the gene matches. This CDR3 is CASSESAGGGEQYF. The CDR3 DNA is TGCGCCAGCAGTGAGTCGGCAGGGGGCGGCGAGCAGTACTTC.

This clone has more than one count but fewer than ten. The chain uses TRBV10-3 and TRBJ2-2; D unclear. Germline V gene sequence: CDR1 ENHRY, CDR2 SYGVKD. The V and J ends lost 7 bases and 8 bases respectively, with 8 bases between them. The CDR3 sequence is 11 residues long. The CDR3 region has the DNA TGTGCCATCAAGGGTGAGGGGGAGCTGTTTTTT. This translates into CAIKGEGELFF.

The V and J genes are TRBV18 and TRBJ1-2; D is undetermined. Germline CDR1 and CDR2: KGHSH and LQKENI. CDR3 length equals 16 residues. Trimming shortened V by 4 bases and J by 0 bases, and 15 bases separated the two germline ends. This chain's CDR3 is CASSRRPEEPNYGYTF. The CDR3 DNA reads TGTGCCAGCTCACGACGGCCGGAGGAGCCTAACTATGGCTACACCTTC.

This chain connects TRBV7-9 to TRBJ1-2; the D gene is possibly TRBD1 (5 bases). The V end lost 0 bases, the J end lost 4 bases, and 9 bases lay between the germline ends. The V gene's germline CDR1 is SEHNR and CDR2 FQNEAQ (reference sequence). This CDR3 region has 14 residues. CDR3 protein: CASSLAQGSYGYTF. For the CDR3, the DNA is TGTGCCAGCAGCTTAGCTCAGGGAAGCTATGGCTACACCTTC.

This clone turned up a few times. The chain joins TRBV27 to TRBJ2-3; 7 nucleotides align to TRBD2. The CDR3 contains 14 residues. The ends lost 8 bases at V and 2 bases at J; junction bases unmatched: 7. The V gene's germline CDR1 is MNHEY and CDR2 SMNVEV (reference sequence). The CDR3 bases are TGTGCCAGCTCATGGGGGGGACCCACAGATACGCAGTATTTT. Residues: CASSWGGPTDTQYF.

This sequence joins TRBV9 and TRBJ2-5; D may be TRBD2 (6 bases). The CDR3 contains 14 residues. V shed 2 bases and J shed 3 bases, with 11 bases lying between them. In germline, CDR1 is SGDLS, CDR2 YYNGEE. The CDR3 DNA reads as TGTGCCAGCAGCGTGTCGTGGAGGGAAGAGACCCAGTACTTC. Translation: CASSVSWREETQYF. The whole variable domain, remainder taken from reference TRBV9 and TRBJ2-5, is DSGVTQTPKHLITATGQRVTLRCSPRSGDLSVYWYQQSLDQGLQFLIQYYNGEERAKGNILERFSAQQFPDLHSELNLSSLELGDSALYFCASSVSWREETQYFGPGTRLLVL.

The gene calls are TRBV7-2 and TRBJ1-2, with a weak D call TRBD1 (5 bases). The CDR3 covers 14 residues. Germline assignment: CDR1 SGHTA and CDR2 FQGNSA. V lost 4 bases, J lost 0 bases, and 9 bases lay in between. The CDR3 sequence: CASSWGGSNYGYTF. The CDR3 DNA follows: TGTGCCAGCAGCTGGGGCGGGTCTAACTATGGCTACACCTTC.

This chain connects TRBV7-6 to TRBJ1-5, with TRBD1 matching 7 bases. Germline V gene data show CDR1 as SGHVS and CDR2 as FNYEAQ. The CDR3 totals 14 residues. The V and J ends lost 0 bases and 6 bases, in that order; junction bases with no gene match: 2. The CDR3 coding sequence is TGTGCCAGCAGCTTAGCAGGGGGCAGTCAGCCCCAGCATTTT. Translating it yields CASSLAGGSQPQHF.

The chain employs TRBV5-4 and TRBJ1-2; D uncertain. The germline CDR1 and CDR2 sequences are SGHNT and YYREEE (reference sequence). This CDR3 has 14 residues. Trimming took off 0 bases at V and 3 bases at J, with 9 bases between the two ends. The CDR3 DNA reads as TGTGCCAGCAGCTTGGACAGAAATGACTATGGCTACACCTTC. Translation gives CASSLDRNDYGYTF.

The chain joins TRBV2 to TRBJ2-5; 11 bases align to TRBD1. CDR3 length: 14 amino acids. Germline-derived CDR1 and CDR2 are SNHLY and FYNNEI. V was clipped by 4 bases and J by 9 bases; unmatched bases: 7. CDR3 protein: CASSGGQGGPSQYF. The CDR3 DNA is TGTGCCAGCAGTGGGGGACAGGGGGGGCCTTCCCAGTACTTC.